Given below is one TCR beta chain in context. The antigen it binds to is not known. Base qualities are missing; no much larger clone stands one base away. Each collaborating institution followed its own protocols to collect whole blood in K2EDTA tubes. Collaborator samples were shipped for TCRbeta analysis as frozen whole blood, isolated PBMCs, or DNA extracted from either sample type. TCRbeta CDR3 regions were amplified from genomic DNA using the immunoSEQ Assay, a bias-controlled multiplex PCR. The paper's data handling went like this. Nucleated cell counts per sample were estimated from amplification of reference gene primers within the assay. To quantify the absolute abundance of each unique TCRbeta CDR3 rearrangement, sequence reads were collapsed and filtered. For each sample, productive Simpson clonality was calculated by taking the square root of Simpson's diversity index across productive rearrangements. Drawn from immuneACCESS, this table holds only the in-frame rearrangements with V and J called that TCRdb kept. Clones are partly lost; checked studies trace under half to an unresolved V gene and leave the rest unexplained. V, J and clone size reflect that table, while D and trimming were determined from the DNA. For this sample there are tens of thousands of clones; 77% appear just once. In total, the top ten clones hold about two fifths of the sample.

These data are taken from a study of blood T cell repertoires in COVID-19 (TCRdb year 2020). Regarding the complete study: Samples covering the acute and convalescent phases of COVID-19 were provided by collaborators in the United States, Italy and Spain. The material from the prospective study consisted of cDNA or gDNA derived from T cells, B-cell-depleted T cells, or PBMCs. The dataset comprised deeply sampled blood TCRbeta repertoires from subjects exposed to, actively infected with, or recovered from COVID-19. The repertoires were released in a freely available public database intended as a resource for research on the immune response to SARS-CoV-2. The samples were drawn from two sources: the first 160 participants of the ongoing ImmuneRACE study, and about 1,300 subjects contributed by 6 global collaborators. Sample metadata almost always included a de-identified subject ID, COVID-19 status, age in years and sex. Where available, HLA class I and class II types were taken from metadata supplied by the sample provider and were not determined by assay-based typing.

As encoded in the germline V gene (reference sequence), CDR1 is SGHNT while CDR2 is YYREEE. Counted from cysteine to phenylalanine, this CDR3 has 14 amino acids. Only the CDR3 region is kept as DNA, spanning 42 bases read in frame from base 1. V and J are truncated by 2 bases and 7 bases respectively, leaving an intervening sequence of 10 bases. What the study reported, not specific to this receptor: The quantity of clinical and demographic metadata differed by source and by participant and was supplied without curation.

Sample: peripheral blood. The rearranged segments are TRBV5-4 and TRBJ1-6, with the D gene not clear enough to name. The clonotype originates from a man in his 70s with active or convalescent COVID-19. The CDR3 here reads CASSLQRVNSPLHF. The nucleotide sequence reads TGTGCCAGCAGCTTACAGAGAGTGAATTCACCCCTCCACTTT.